Each of the 11 T cell receptor beta chains below was sequenced from the same sample in a study of molecular identifiers for immune sequencing clone quantification. MiXCR, run by TCRdb on the PCR reads, gives a single entry per CDR3 protein. The data hold 300,000 to 350,000 distinct CDR3 sequences, with about 22% observed a single time. Sequenced input: naive CD8+ T cells from blood, with Jurkat cell RNA spiked in. Subset of the sample: FACS-sorted CD8+CD4-CCR7+CD45RA+ naive T cells. Receptors originate from a human donor in good health. Some libraries in this study had Jurkat cell RNA spiked in.

The CDR3 is CAISDVSDTQYF. In nucleotides, the CDR3 is TGTGCCATCAGTGACGTGTCCGATACGCAGTATTTT. This chain joins TRBV10-3 and TRBJ2-3; D not certain. CDR1 is ENHRY and CDR2 is SYGVKD in the germline V gene. V lost 3 bases and J lost 6, with 7 bases in between. The CDR3 length is 12 residues.

This clonotype was recorded many times. The chain combines TRBV7-6 with TRBJ1-4, with D possibly matching TRBD1 (5 bases). This CDR3 spans 14 amino acids. Germline CDR1 SGHVS, CDR2 FNYEAQ. With 3 bases removed from V and 7 bases from J, the gap between germline ends came to 12 bases. CDR3: CASSFLVGTEKLFF. Here the CDR3 DNA reads TGTGCCAGCAGCTTTTTAGTAGGGACTGAAAAACTGTTTTTT.

This clonotype occurred a few times. The chain uses TRBV3-1 and TRBJ1-5; 8 nucleotides match TRBD1. Germline CDR1 LGHDT, CDR2 YNNKEL (reference sequence). Trimming removed 3 bases from V and 4 bases from J; junction bases left unmatched: 11. The CDR3 length is 17 residues. As DNA, the CDR3 is TGTGCCAGCAGCCAGAGGGACAGGCTCAGTGGGAATCAGCCCCAGCATTTT. It specifies CASSQRDRLSGNQPQHF.

This clonotype was seen at least ten times. V gene TRBV4-1 combines with J gene TRBJ2-7; no clear D. The germline V gene has CDR1 MGHRA and CDR2 YSYEKL. The CDR3 runs to 13 residues. Trimming shortened V by 1 base and J by 6 bases, and 10 bases separated the two germline ends. In DNA, the CDR3 is TGCGCCAGCAGCCAAGGGGAATTTTTCGAGCAGTACTTC. Its translation: CASSQGEFFEQYF.

At least ten counts were recorded for this clonotype. V gene TRBV20-1 combines with J gene TRBJ1-1; D call uncertain. The V and J ends lost 0 bases and 5 bases respectively, with 19 bases between them. This CDR3 spans 16 amino acids. Germline CDR1 DFQATT, CDR2 SNEGSKA (reference sequence). The CDR3 coding sequence is TGCAGTGCTAGAGATCCGCAGAGGGCCCGGAGGACTGAAGCTTTCTTT. Amino acids: CSARDPQRARRTEAFF.

About this clonotype: A read error is possible here, since a much larger clone lies one base away. The chain is built from TRBV6-2 or TRBV6-3 and TRBJ2-2; 7 bases map to TRBD1. The CDR3 length is 13 residues. CDR1 MNHEY and CDR2 SVGEGT come from the germline V gene. The DNA of the CDR3 is TGTGCCTGCAGCCGACAGGGACACGGGGAGCTGTTTTTT. This encodes CACSRQGHGELFF.

The chain carries TRBV10-3 and TRBJ1-1; no definite D call. This CDR3 has 14 amino acids. The germline V and J ends were trimmed by 4 bases and 3 bases, with 12 bases remaining between them. CDR1 is ENHRY and CDR2 is SYGVKD in the germline V gene. The CDR3 DNA sequence: TGTGCCATCAGTGTGGGAAAGGAGGACACTGAAGCTTTCTTT. Protein: CAISVGKEDTEAFF.

Comments on this clonotype: The final CDR3 position lacks the conserved phenylalanine or tryptophan, pointing to a likely read error. The V call is TRBV12-3 or TRBV12-4, the J call TRBJ1-1; no clear D gene. The CDR3 is 13 amino acids. V was clipped by 4 bases and J by 7 bases, with 13 bases between them. The CDR3 loop reads CASSYSSAFEAFS. The DNA for the CDR3 is TGTGCCAGCAGTTATTCGTCGGCCTTTGAAGCTTTCTCT.

As concerns this clonotype: Given a much more abundant clone one base away, this may be a read error. The rearrangement uses TRBV13 and TRBJ2-5; TRBD1 matches at 7 bases. The V gene's germline CDR1 is PRHDT and CDR2 FYEKMQ (reference sequence). The CDR3 has 15 residues. This chain's CDR3 is CASSPRGRGIETQHF. The CDR3 DNA reads as TGTGCCAGCAGCCCACGAGGCAGGGGGATTGAGACCCAGCACTTC.

V and J are TRBV7-2 and TRBJ2-2, with 8 bases identical to TRBD1. With V trimmed by 10 bases and J by 5 bases, 15 bases remained unmatched. CDR1 and CDR2 from the germline V gene are SGHTA and FQGNSA. The CDR3 extends over 16 amino acids. The CDR3 is CANTPTPGGWTGELFF. The CDR3, as DNA: TGTGCCAACACCCCGACTCCAGGGGGCTGGACCGGGGAGCTGTTTTTT.

This clonotype was counted at least ten times. This rearrangement joins TRBV28 to TRBJ1-4, with D tentatively TRBD1 (6 bases). The V gene's germline CDR1 is MDHEN and CDR2 SYDVKM. The CDR3 has 13 amino acids. V was cut by 7 bases and J by 5 bases, with 11 bases left in between. The CDR3 DNA sequence: TGTGCCAGCACCTTTCAGGGGAATGAAAAACTGTTTTTT. Protein: CASTFQGNEKLFF.